Presented here are 32 T cell receptor beta chains from one specimen sequenced in a study of blood T cell repertoires in COVID-19. The data were produced by immunoSEQ multiplex PCR, yet TCRdb's version contains in-frame clones alone and is incomplete. Of about 200,000 clones listed, 75% to 90% are singletons. The sample comprised PBMCs or T cells enriched from blood (not recorded which). Every receptor here comes from a woman in her thirties who had recovered from COVID-19.

The chain links TRBV7-3 to TRBJ2-1; D unclear. V lost 3 bases and J 6 bases, leaving 15 bases between the germline ends. The CDR3 is 15 residues long. Germline values: CDR1 SGHTA, CDR2 FQGTGA. The DNA for the CDR3 is TGTGCCAGCAGCTTTACCCGTGCGTCTTCCAATGAGCAGTTCTTC. Translated: CASSFTRASSNEQFF. Filled out from reference TRBV7-3 and TRBJ2-1, the complete variable domain reads GAGVSQTPSNKVTEKGKYVELRCDPISGHTALYWYRQSLGQGPEFLIYFQGTGAADDSGLPNDRFFAVRPEGSVSTLKIQRTERGDSAVYLCASSFTRASSNEQFFGPGTRLTVL.

This chain uses TRBV19 with TRBJ1-1; 9 bases fit TRBD1. With V trimmed by 3 bases and J by 6 bases, 8 bases remained unmatched. The CDR3 sequence is 15 residues long. Germline CDR1 and CDR2: LNHDA and SQIVND (reference sequence). The CDR3 is CASSMVHRGLAEAFF. The CDR3, as DNA: TGTGCCAGTAGTATGGTCCACAGGGGGCTCGCTGAAGCTTTCTTT.

The chain employs TRBV4-3 and TRBJ1-4; 7 positions match TRBD1. This CDR3 spans 15 amino acids. Germline assignment: CDR1 LGHNA and CDR2 YSLEER. V lost 6 bases and J lost 4; bases outside the gene matches: 8. The CDR3, as DNA: TGCGCCAGCAGATTGAACCGGGACAGTAATGAAAAACTGTTTTTT. Protein: CASRLNRDSNEKLFF.

For the CDR3, the DNA is TGTGCCAGCAGTAGGACAGAGGGTTACGAGCAGTACTTC. Translated: CASSRTEGYEQYF. The V and J genes are TRBV11-2 and TRBJ2-7; TRBD1 might be the D (6 bases). CDR3 length equals 13 residues. Germline CDR1 is SGHAT and CDR2 is FQNNGV. V lost 6 bases and J 4 bases, leaving 13 bases between the germline ends.

This rearrangement joins TRBV12-3 or TRBV12-4 to TRBJ2-3, with D unresolved. The V end was cut by 8 bases, the J end by 2 bases, with 11 bases between. CDR3 length equals 13 residues. CDR3 protein: CASSIGYTDTQYF. As DNA, the CDR3 is TGTGCCAGCTCTATCGGGTACACAGATACGCAGTATTTT.

The rearrangement links TRBV30 to TRBJ1-5; D is possibly TRBD1 (5 bases). This CDR3 is built from 13 residues. CDR1 and CDR2 (germline): GTSNPN, SVGIG (reference sequence). The V end was cut by 4 bases, the J end by 0 bases, with 7 bases between. The CDR3 here is CAWTGNSNQPQHF. The DNA for the CDR3 is TGTGCCTGGACAGGGAATAGCAATCAGCCCCAGCATTTT.

The chain uses TRBV14 and TRBJ2-1, with a weak D call TRBD1 (5 bases). The V gene's germline CDR1 is SGHDN and CDR2 FVKESK. V lost 0 bases and J lost 6, with 12 bases in between. The CDR3 runs to 15 residues. The CDR3 sequence: CASSQEGVYRNEQFF. CDR3 DNA sequence: TGTGCCAGCAGCCAAGAAGGGGTTTATCGCAATGAGCAGTTCTTC. Full variable domain (remainder filled in from reference TRBV14 and TRBJ2-1): EAGVTQFPSHSVIEKGQTVTLRCDPISGHDNLYWYRRVMGKEIKFLLHFVKESKQDESGMPNNRFLAERTGGTYSTLKVQPAELEDSGVYFCASSQEGVYRNEQFFGPGTRLTVL.

This chain uses TRBV2 with TRBJ1-1, with D perhaps TRBD1 (5 bases). Between the trimmed V and J ends, which lost 5 bases and 4 bases, there was a span of 11 bases. CDR1 is SNHLY and CDR2 is FYNNEI in the germline V gene. This CDR3 contains 13 residues. For the CDR3, the DNA is TGTGCCAGCAGTTCCAGGGTGGGCACTGAAGCTTTCTTT. This sequence encodes CASSSRVGTEAFF.

The V call is TRBV27, the J call TRBJ2-5; tentative D call: TRBD1 (6 bases). Trimming removed 4 bases from V and 2 bases from J, with 11 bases in between. The length of the CDR3 is 14 residues. Germline CDR1 reads MNHEY; CDR2 reads SMNVEV (reference sequence). In DNA, the CDR3 is TGTGCCAGCAGTTCTACAGGGTTGCAAGAGACCCAGTACTTC. Its translation: CASSSTGLQETQYF.

The V gene is TRBV28, the J gene TRBJ2-5; 7 bases fit TRBD2. The CDR3 sequence is 13 residues long. The J segment lost 4 bases and the V segment lost 1 base, leaving 0 bases of the junction unmatched. Germline V gene sequence: CDR1 MDHEN, CDR2 SYDVKM. CDR3 in amino acids: CASSLSGGETQYF. CDR3 nucleotide sequence: TGTGCCAGCAGTTTATCGGGGGGAGAGACCCAGTACTTC. The full variable domain, with the rest looked up from reference TRBV28 and TRBJ2-5, is DVKVTQSSRYLVKRTGEKVFLECVQDMDHENMFWYRQDPGLGLRLIYFSYDVKMKEKGDIPEGYSVSREKKERFSLILESASTNQTSMYLCASSLSGGETQYFGPGTRLLVL.

The chain carries TRBV6-1 and TRBJ1-2; possibly TRBD1 for D (6 bases). Per germline, CDR1 MNHNS and CDR2 SASEGT. Trimming cost V 2 bases and J 0 bases, with 10 bases left between them. This CDR3 has 15 residues. The CDR3 loop reads CASSEQGHANYGYTF. CDR3 in DNA: TGTGCCAGCAGTGAACAGGGACACGCTAACTATGGCTACACCTTC.

This clone was counted between two and nine times. The gene calls are TRBV6-2 or TRBV6-3 and TRBJ1-6, with a possible D match to TRBD1 (5 bases). With 2 bases removed from V and 7 bases from J, the gap between germline ends came to 15 bases. Germline V gives CDR1 MNHEY, CDR2 SVGEGT. The CDR3 consists of 16 residues. The CDR3 region is CASSYHGGIGNSPLHF. DNA of the CDR3: TGTGCCAGCAGTTACCACGGGGGGATAGGGAATTCACCCCTCCACTTT.

V gene TRBV7-2 combines with J gene TRBJ1-2; 9 positions agree with TRBD1. CDR3 length: 15 residues. J lost 8 bases, V lost 1 base, and 8 bases had no gene match. CDR1 is SGHTA and CDR2 is FQGNSA in the germline V gene. The CDR3: CASSLEMYRGRGYTF. CDR3 DNA sequence: TGTGCCAGCAGCTTAGAAATGTACAGGGGGCGGGGCTACACCTTC. Filled out from reference TRBV7-2 and TRBJ1-2, the complete variable domain reads GAGVSQSPSNKVTEKGKDVELRCDPISGHTALYWYRQSLGQGLEFLIYFQGNSAPDKSGLPSDRFSAERTGGSVSTLTIQRTQQEDSAVYLCASSLEMYRGRGYTFGSGTRLTVV.

In this sample, this clone turned up a few times. The chain uses TRBV29-1 and TRBJ1-2, with D uncertain. Germline assignment: CDR1 SQVTM and CDR2 ANQGSEA. This CDR3 has 13 amino acids. Trimming removed 4 bases from V and 2 bases from J, with 11 bases in between. CDR3 coding DNA: TGCAGCGTTGTAGGGAGATTGAACTATGGCTACACCTTC. The encoded protein is CSVVGRLNYGYTF. Filled out from reference TRBV29-1 and TRBJ1-2, the complete variable domain reads SAVISQKPSRDICQRGTSLTIQCQVDSQVTMMFWYRQQPGQSLTLIATANQGSEATYESGFVIDKFPISRPNLTFSTLTVSNMSPEDSSIYLCSVVGRLNYGYTFGSGTRLTVV.

V and J are TRBV27 and TRBJ2-4; 8 bases agree with TRBD2. The V gene end was trimmed by 4 bases and the J gene end by 5 bases; junction bases not matched to a gene: 4. Germline-derived CDR1 and CDR2 are MNHEY and SMNVEV (reference sequence). This CDR3 is 14 amino acids long. CDR3 loop: CASSSAGEQNIQYF. CDR3 DNA sequence: TGTGCCAGCAGTTCAGCGGGAGAGCAAAACATTCAGTACTTC.

This chain joins TRBV7-8 and TRBJ1-1; tentatively, D is TRBD1 (5 bases). The V and J ends lost 2 bases and 5 bases respectively, with 12 bases between them. The CDR3 contains 14 residues. Germline assignment: CDR1 SGHVS and CDR2 FQNEAQ. CDR3 nucleotides: TGTGCCAGCAGCTTAACGGGGGAGGGGACTGAAGCTTTCTTT. This translates into CASSLTGEGTEAFF.

V gene TRBV5-1 combines with J gene TRBJ2-5; TRBD2 matches at 14 bases. Looked up from germline, CDR1 is SGHRS and CDR2 is YFSETQ. V dropped 5 bases and J dropped 1; count of bases not matched to a gene: 7. The CDR3 extends over 17 amino acids. The CDR3 spells CASRRGLAGDLQETQYF. The CDR3 DNA reads as TGCGCCAGCAGGCGGGGACTAGCGGGAGACCTCCAAGAGACCCAGTACTTC.

This clone appeared once. The chain uses TRBV3-1 (or the pseudogene TRBV3-2) and TRBJ2-2; 7 positions match TRBD1. This CDR3 contains 21 residues. Per the germline V gene, CDR1 is LGHDT and CDR2 is YNNKEL (reference sequence). V was clipped by 1 base and J by 5 bases; unmatched bases: 22. DNA for the CDR3: TGTGCCAGCAGCCAAGTCGAGGGGGCTGTAGTGGTAACCGGGGCTACCGGGGAGCTGTTTTTT. Translated, it gives CASSQVEGAVVVTGATGELFF.

V is TRBV5-1 and J is TRBJ1-1; 8 bases are a match to TRBD1. CDR1 and CDR2 from the germline V gene are SGHRS and YFSETQ. Trimming took 9 bases from V and 2 from J; bases not matched to a gene: 12. The CDR3 sequence is 15 residues long. This CDR3 reads CATFDIPGGNTEAFF. The CDR3 bases are TGCGCCACTTTTGATATCCCAGGGGGCAACACTGAAGCTTTCTTT.

V gene TRBV7-2 combines with J gene TRBJ1-4, with 7 positions matching TRBD1. The J segment lost 7 bases and the V segment lost 5 bases, leaving 10 bases of the junction unmatched. The CDR3 is 15 residues long. Germline lookup yields CDR1 SGHTA and CDR2 FQGNSA. This CDR3 reads CASSAGQAVGEKLFF. CDR3 in DNA: TGTGCCAGCAGCGCAGGACAGGCCGTCGGTGAAAAACTGTTTTTT.

This clone was seen once. This rearrangement joins TRBV14 to TRBJ2-1; TRBD1 matches 10 bases. Germline loops: CDR1 SGHDN, CDR2 FVKESK. The J segment lost 2 bases and the V segment lost 5 bases, leaving 6 bases of the junction unmatched. There are 16 residues in the CDR3. CDR3 residues: CASSTRQGAAYNEQFF. The DNA of the CDR3 is TGTGCCAGCAGCACCCGACAGGGGGCCGCCTACAATGAGCAGTTCTTC.

The J gene is TRBJ1-5, the V gene TRBV24-1; TRBD1 matches at 7 bases. Germline assignment: CDR1 KGHDR and CDR2 SFDVKD. After removal of 7 bases from V and 4 bases from J, the junction contained 3 bases not matched to a gene. This CDR3 comprises 13 residues. The CDR3 DNA follows: TGTGCCACCAGCTTACAGGGGAATCAGCCCCAGCATTTT. This translates into CATSLQGNQPQHF.

The gene calls are TRBV25-1 and TRBJ1-2; perhaps TRBD1 as D (6 bases). V gave up 0 bases and J gave up 3 bases, with 20 bases separating them. Germline assignment: CDR1 MGHDK and CDR2 SYGVNS. This CDR3 contains 18 residues. Written as DNA, the CDR3 is TGTGCCAGCAGTGAATATTTTCTGGGACAATCCCAATACTATGGCTACACCTTC. Translated, it gives CASSEYFLGQSQYYGYTF.

The J gene is TRBJ2-1, the V gene TRBV23-1; 8 bases align to TRBD2. TRBV23-1 is annotated as an ORF whose role is uncertain. V was pared by 8 bases and J by 4 bases, with 10 bases of the junction left unmatched. The CDR3 is made up of 15 amino acids. The CDR3 DNA sequence: TGCGCCAGCGGCAATGAGCGGGGGTATTACAATGAGCAGTTCTTC. This gives the protein CASGNERGYYNEQFF.

The count of this clone is one. J is TRBJ2-5 and V is TRBV2, with D tentatively TRBD1 (6 bases). The germline gives CDR1 SNHLY, CDR2 FYNNEI. The CDR3 extends over 15 amino acids. Between the trimmed V and J ends, which lost 6 bases and 3 bases, there was a span of 17 bases. The CDR3 coding sequence is TGTGCCAGCAGATCACAGGGCTTGTCCAAAGAGACCCAGTACTTC. This encodes CASRSQGLSKETQYF.

The table lists this clone with a count of one. The CDR3, as DNA: TGCGCCAGCAGCTTGGCAAGGCGGTTCTCTGGAAACACCATATATTTT. As protein: CASSLARRFSGNTIYF. The J gene is TRBJ1-3, the V gene TRBV5-1, with no clear D. Trimming removed 0 bases from V and 0 bases from J, with 10 bases in between. Per germline, CDR1 SGHRS and CDR2 YFSETQ. The CDR3 runs 16 residues.

The rearrangement joins TRBV5-8 to TRBJ1-2; D remains ambiguous. The V gene's germline CDR1 is SGHTS and CDR2 YDEGEE. Trimming left V 3 bases short and J 3 bases short, with 18 bases between. This CDR3 comprises 16 residues. The CDR3 region is CASSWQVGRSYYGYTF. CDR3 coding DNA: TGTGCCAGCAGCTGGCAAGTGGGGAGAAGCTACTATGGCTACACCTTC.

The chain joins TRBV5-8 to TRBJ1-1; D is ambiguous. V lost 7 bases and J lost 4, with 17 bases in between. CDR3 length: 14 amino acids. Germline values: CDR1 SGHTS, CDR2 YDEGEE. The DNA for the CDR3 is TGTGCCAGCTTAAGAGGAGGAGTGGGCACTGAAGCTTTCTTT. Protein sequence: CASLRGGVGTEAFF.

The J gene is TRBJ2-7, the V gene TRBV11-2; D possibly corresponds to TRBD2 (6 bases). Trimming took 5 bases from V and 4 from J, leaving 15 bases between them. Germline V CDR1 and CDR2: SGHAT, FQNNGV. This CDR3 has 14 amino acids. CDR3 sequence: CASSQGLEGYEQYF. Written as DNA, the CDR3 is TGTGCCAGCAGCCAGGGACTGGAGGGGTACGAGCAGTACTTC.

The chain combines TRBV18 with TRBJ1-2; maybe TRBD1 (6 bases). The V end was cut by 6 bases, the J end by 8 bases, with 16 bases between. Germline CDR1 KGHSH, CDR2 LQKENI. The CDR3 is made up of 13 amino acids. This chain's CDR3 is CASSRDKPKGYTF. DNA of the CDR3: TGTGCCAGCTCCCGGGACAAACCAAAGGGCTACACCTTC.

This sequence joins TRBV20-1 and TRBJ2-1; TRBD2 might be the D (7 bases). CDR1 is DFQATT, CDR2 SNEGSKA, per germline (reference sequence). V lost 3 bases and J lost 3, with 15 bases in between. The CDR3 has 15 residues. CDR3: CSASLGGHDYNEQFF. CDR3 nucleotide sequence: TGCAGTGCTAGTCTGGGGGGGCATGACTACAATGAGCAGTTCTTC.

The rearrangement uses TRBV19 and TRBJ2-1, with 14 bases identical to TRBD2. CDR3 length equals 19 residues. Germline loops: CDR1 LNHDA, CDR2 SQIVND (reference sequence). The J segment lost 4 bases and the V segment lost 5 bases, leaving 13 bases of the junction unmatched. DNA for the CDR3: TGTGCCAGTAGTGTATCCGGGACTAGCGGGAGTGGAAAATACAATGAGCAGTTCTTC. Translation gives CASSVSGTSGSGKYNEQFF.